The rows below give T cell receptor beta chains drawn from one sample of a study of shared T cell receptors in the human thymus. The table came from immunoSEQ multiplex PCR; TCRdb's copy has only in-frame clones and leaves some out. Here the sample spans about 660,000 clones, approximately 87% being singletons. The sample also formed part of further work on human thymus T cells.

Sequenced sample: thymocytes. The receptors derive from a boy in the first two years of life with a congenital heart defect. Each CDR3 is given with its conserved first and last residue. D genes are given only for firm matches. Not all rows give a size; the values are once, few, many and, for expanded clones, a class.

TGTGCTAGTGGCTTGACTAGCGGGAAACCCTTTTCCTCCGGGGAGCTGTTTTTT,CASGLTSGKPFSSGELFF,TRBD2,TRBJ2-2,once,18,TRBV12-5
TGTGCCAGCAGCCAAGGCCGAGGAGTAAACACCGGGGAGCTGTTTTTT,CASSQGRGVNTGELFF,NA,TRBJ2-2,few,16,TRBV5-7
TGTGCCAGCAGTTTAAGGGACAGGGGAGCTATTGCCTACGAGCAGTACTTC,CASSLRDRGAIAYEQYF,TRBD1,TRBJ2-7,NA,17,TRBV27
TGTGCCAGCACCAAAGGGGGGGGGAGCACTGAAGCTTTCTTT,CASTKGGGSTEAFF,NA,TRBJ1-1,NA,14,TRBV7-6
TGTGCCAGCAGTGAGTACAGAGAGAACACTGAAGCTTTCTTT,CASSEYRENTEAFF,NA,TRBJ1-1,NA,14,TRBV6-1
TGTGCCAGCAGTCCACGCCGGGGGGGGACTAGCGGTAGACCTAGCACAGATACGCAGTATTTT,CASSPRRGGTSGRPSTDTQYF,TRBD2,TRBJ2-3,once,21,TRBV28
TGCGCCAGCAGCTTCGGTAGCGGTGAGCAGTTCTTC,CASSFGSGEQFF,NA,TRBJ2-1,NA,12,TRBV5-1
TGCGCCAGCAGCCTGAACTACGAGCAGTACTTC,CASSLNYEQYF,NA,TRBJ2-7,NA,11,TRBV5-1
TGTGCCAGCAGCTTTGTAGGGGGCTCCTACAATGAGCAGTTCTTC,CASSFVGGSYNEQFF,NA,TRBJ2-1,NA,15,TRBV7-9
TGCGCCAGCAGCCAAGATTGGCAGGGTAGCTACGAGCAGTACTTC,CASSQDWQGSYEQYF,NA,TRBJ2-7,few,15,TRBV4-3
TGTGCCAGCAGCTTAGCTCCAGTCCGTGGCCGCGAGCAGTACTTC,CASSLAPVRGREQYF,NA,TRBJ2-7,NA,15,TRBV11-2
TGTGCCAGCAGCCAAGGACTAGCGGGGTACGAGCAGTACTTC,CASSQGLAGYEQYF,TRBD2,TRBJ2-7,NA,14,TRBV4-2
TGTGCCAGCAGCCCCCGGGACAGGGCGGGCGAGCAGTACTTC,CASSPRDRAGEQYF,TRBD1,TRBJ2-7,NA,14,TRBV5-6
TGCGCCAGCCACCCCGGGGGACAGTTCGCTAGCACAGATACGCAGTATTTT,CASHPGGQFASTDTQYF,NA,TRBJ2-3,NA,17,TRBV5-1
TGTGCCAGCAGCCAAAAAGTGGGAGTCATGCCCTACGAGCAGTACTTC,CASSQKVGVMPYEQYF,NA,TRBJ2-7,NA,16,TRBV14
TGTGCCAGCACTACGGGACTAGCGCACAATGAGCAGTTCTTC,CASTTGLAHNEQFF,TRBD2,TRBJ2-1,once,14,TRBV2
TGTGCCAGCAGCTTAGGGCAGACTAGCGGGAGCGGAGGTACGCAGTATTTT,CASSLGQTSGSGGTQYF,TRBD2,TRBJ2-3,NA,17,TRBV13
TGTGCCACCACGCCGGGACACTACACCGGGGAGCTGTTTTTT,CATTPGHYTGELFF,NA,TRBJ2-2,NA,14,TRBV15
TGTGCCAGCAGTTCAGCGGGTATGCAAGAGACCCAGTACTTC,CASSSAGMQETQYF,NA,TRBJ2-5,NA,14,TRBV27
TGTGCCAGCAGTCTGGGGGACAGGAGCTCCTACGAGCAGTACTTC,CASSLGDRSSYEQYF,TRBD1,TRBJ2-7,once,15,TRBV14
TGTGCCAGCAGTTTCGGAGGAGATACGCAGTATTTT,CASSFGGDTQYF,NA,TRBJ2-3,NA,12,TRBV27
TGTGCCAGCAGCCTGGAGGACAGGGCCCAGGGAACCTTTGGAAAACTGTTTTTT,CASSLEDRAQGTFGKLFF,TRBD1,TRBJ1-4,NA,18,TRBV5-8
TGTGCCAGTAGTGCTCGACAGGGGACAGATGAAAAACTGTTTTTT,CASSARQGTDEKLFF,TRBD1,TRBJ1-4,NA,15,TRBV19
TGTGCCAGCAGCCGGACTAGCTTAAAAGGGGAGCTGTTTTTT,CASSRTSLKGELFF,TRBD2,TRBJ2-2,NA,14,TRBV7-3
TGTGCCACCAGCAGAGTGGAAAGAGGGTGGGAGACCCAGTACTTC,CATSRVERGWETQYF,NA,TRBJ2-5,few,15,TRBV15
TGCGCCAGCAGCTTGGTCTGGACAGGAGCAAAATCTGGGGCCAACGTCCTGACTTTC,CASSLVWTGAKSGANVLTF,TRBD1,TRBJ2-6,NA,19,TRBV5-1
TGTGCCAGCAGTTACGTAGGGGGCGCGGAGGAGACCCAGTACTTC,CASSYVGGAEETQYF,TRBD1,TRBJ2-5,NA,15,TRBV6-5
TGTGCAAGTCGCATAACAGGGTATCAGCCCCAGCATTTT,CASRITGYQPQHF,NA,TRBJ1-5,once,13,TRBV12-2